The clone carrying this T cell receptor beta chain was found a few times. The antigen remains unidentified. This entry is derived from a study of T cell clonotyping in hematopoietic cell transplantation. V was shortened by 4 bases and J by 8 bases, with 12 bases between the two germline ends. Germline V CDR1 and CDR2: SGHTS, YDEGEE. The CDR3 has 12 residues. Using immunoSEQ multiplex PCR, the repertoire was profiled, and TCRdb retains in-frame clones only, with some absent. The sample has 6,000 to 7,000 clones, 60% to 80% seen once. Findings and limits, study-wide: Recipient TCR diversity dropped after transplant; expanded clonotypes rose from day 30 to 180.

Sample: PBMCs, taken 100 days after allogeneic stem cell transplant. This chain joins TRBV5-8 and TRBJ1-1, with a weak D call TRBD1 (6 bases). This receptor was taken from a female patient between 30 and 40 years old who had an allogeneic stem cell transplant, so the T cells may come from the graft donor. Some clones in this sample may be carry-over from other donors' samples. CDR3 coding DNA: TGTGCCAGCAGCCCCGGACAGCTAGAAGCTTTCTTT. Protein product: CASSPGQLEAFF.